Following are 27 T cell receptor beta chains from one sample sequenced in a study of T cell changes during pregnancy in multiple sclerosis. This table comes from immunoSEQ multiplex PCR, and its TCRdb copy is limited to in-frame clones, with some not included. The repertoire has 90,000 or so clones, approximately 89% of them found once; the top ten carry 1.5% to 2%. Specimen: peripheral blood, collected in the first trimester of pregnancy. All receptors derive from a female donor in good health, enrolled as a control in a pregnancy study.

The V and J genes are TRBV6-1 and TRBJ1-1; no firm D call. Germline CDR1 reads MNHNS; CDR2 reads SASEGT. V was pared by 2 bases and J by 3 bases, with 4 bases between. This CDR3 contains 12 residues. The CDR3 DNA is TGTGCCAGCAGTGAACAGTACACTGAAGCTTTCTTT. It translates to CASSEQYTEAFF.

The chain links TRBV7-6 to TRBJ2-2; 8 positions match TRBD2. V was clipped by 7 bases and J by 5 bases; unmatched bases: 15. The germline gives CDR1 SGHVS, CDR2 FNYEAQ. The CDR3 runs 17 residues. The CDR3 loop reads CASTTRGGHGNTGELFF. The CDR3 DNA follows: TGTGCCAGCACCACTCGGGGGGGCCACGGTAATACCGGGGAGCTGTTTTTT.

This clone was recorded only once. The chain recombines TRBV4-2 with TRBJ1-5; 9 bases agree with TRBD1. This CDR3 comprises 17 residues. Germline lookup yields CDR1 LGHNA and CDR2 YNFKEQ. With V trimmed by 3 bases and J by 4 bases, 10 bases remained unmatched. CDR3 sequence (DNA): TGTGCCAGCAGCCAGGGGTCCGGGACAGGGTTTAATCAGCCCCAGCATTTT. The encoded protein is CASSQGSGTGFNQPQHF.

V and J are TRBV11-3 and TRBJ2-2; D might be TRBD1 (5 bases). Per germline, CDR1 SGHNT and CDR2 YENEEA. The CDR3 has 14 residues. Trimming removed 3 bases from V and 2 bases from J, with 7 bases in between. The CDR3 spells CASSFRENTGELFF. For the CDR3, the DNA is TGTGCCAGCAGCTTCAGGGAAAACACCGGGGAGCTGTTTTTT.

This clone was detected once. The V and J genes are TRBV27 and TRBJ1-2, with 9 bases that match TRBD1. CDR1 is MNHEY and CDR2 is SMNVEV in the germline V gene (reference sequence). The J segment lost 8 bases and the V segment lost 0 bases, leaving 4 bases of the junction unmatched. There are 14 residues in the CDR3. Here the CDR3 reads CASSLSGTGYGYTF. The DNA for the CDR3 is TGTGCCAGCAGTTTATCCGGGACAGGGTACGGCTACACCTTC.

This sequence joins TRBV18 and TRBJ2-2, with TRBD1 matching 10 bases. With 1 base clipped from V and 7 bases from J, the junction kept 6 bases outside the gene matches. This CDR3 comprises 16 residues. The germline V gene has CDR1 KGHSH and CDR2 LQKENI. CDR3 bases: TGTGCCAGCTCACCACGGGACAGGGGAGATGGCGGGGAGCTGTTTTTT. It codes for CASSPRDRGDGGELFF.

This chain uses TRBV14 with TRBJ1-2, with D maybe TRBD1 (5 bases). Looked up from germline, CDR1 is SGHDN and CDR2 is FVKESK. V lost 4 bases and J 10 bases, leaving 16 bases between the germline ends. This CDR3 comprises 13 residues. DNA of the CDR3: TGTGCCAGCAGCCTTCAGCCCCTCAGGGTCTACACCTTC. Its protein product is CASSLQPLRVYTF. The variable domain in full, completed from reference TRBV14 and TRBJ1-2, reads EAGVTQFPSHSVIEKGQTVTLRCDPISGHDNLYWYRRVMGKEIKFLLHFVKESKQDESGMPNNRFLAERTGGTYSTLKVQPAELEDSGVYFCASSLQPLRVYTFGSGTRLTVV.

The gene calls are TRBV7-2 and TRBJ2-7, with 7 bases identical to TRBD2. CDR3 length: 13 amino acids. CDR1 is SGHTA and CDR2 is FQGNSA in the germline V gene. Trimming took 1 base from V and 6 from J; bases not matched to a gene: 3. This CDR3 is CASSLVGGGEQYF. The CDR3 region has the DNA TGTGCCAGCAGCTTAGTGGGCGGGGGCGAGCAGTACTTC.

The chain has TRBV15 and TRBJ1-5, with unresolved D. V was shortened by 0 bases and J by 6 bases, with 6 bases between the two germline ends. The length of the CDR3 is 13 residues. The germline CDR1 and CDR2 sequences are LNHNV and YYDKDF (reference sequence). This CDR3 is CATSRDDFQPQHF. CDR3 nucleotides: TGTGCCACCAGCAGAGATGACTTTCAGCCCCAGCATTTT.

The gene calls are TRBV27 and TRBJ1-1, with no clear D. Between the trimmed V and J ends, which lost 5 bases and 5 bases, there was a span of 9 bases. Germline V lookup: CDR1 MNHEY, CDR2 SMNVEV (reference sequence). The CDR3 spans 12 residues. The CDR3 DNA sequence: TGTGCCAGCAGTCGAGGGAGGACTGAAGCTTTCTTT. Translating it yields CASSRGRTEAFF.

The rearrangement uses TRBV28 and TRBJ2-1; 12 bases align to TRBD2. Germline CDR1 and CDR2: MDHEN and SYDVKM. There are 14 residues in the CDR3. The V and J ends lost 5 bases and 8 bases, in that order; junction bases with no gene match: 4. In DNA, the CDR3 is TGTGCCAGCAGTCTAGCGGGGGGGCCAGATGAGCAGTTCTTC. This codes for CASSLAGGPDEQFF. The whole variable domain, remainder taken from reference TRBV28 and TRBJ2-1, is DVKVTQSSRYLVKRTGEKVFLECVQDMDHENMFWYRQDPGLGLRLIYFSYDVKMKEKGDIPEGYSVSREKKERFSLILESASTNQTSMYLCASSLAGGPDEQFFGPGTRLTVL.

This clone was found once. This CDR3 is CASSLPQGRFRAFF. CDR3 sequence (DNA): TGTGCCAGCAGCTTGCCCCAGGGGCGTTTCCGAGCTTTCTTT. J is TRBJ1-1 and V is TRBV11-1; TRBD1 is a possible D gene (6 bases). Germline lookup yields CDR1 SGHAT and CDR2 FQDESV (reference sequence). Between the trimmed V and J ends, which lost 3 bases and 10 bases, there was a span of 18 bases. CDR3 length equals 14 residues.

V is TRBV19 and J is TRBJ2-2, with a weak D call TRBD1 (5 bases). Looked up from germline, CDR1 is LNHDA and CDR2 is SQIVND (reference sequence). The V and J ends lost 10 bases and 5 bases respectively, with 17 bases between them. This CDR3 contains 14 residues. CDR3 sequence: CATADSEITGELFF. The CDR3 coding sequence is TGTGCCACCGCTGACAGCGAGATTACCGGGGAGCTGTTTTTT. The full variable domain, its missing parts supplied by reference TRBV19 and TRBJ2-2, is DGGITQSPKYLFRKEGQNVTLSCEQNLNHDAMYWYRQDPGQGLRLIYYSQIVNDFQKGDIAEGYSVSREKKESFPLTVTSAQKNPTAFYLCATADSEITGELFFGEGSRLTVL.

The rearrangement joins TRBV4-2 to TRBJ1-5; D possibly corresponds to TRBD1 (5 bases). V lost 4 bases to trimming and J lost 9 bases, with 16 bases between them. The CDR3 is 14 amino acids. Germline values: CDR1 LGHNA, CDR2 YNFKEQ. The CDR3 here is CASSPPGDPRPQHF. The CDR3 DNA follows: TGTGCCAGCAGCCCCCCGGGGGACCCACGGCCCCAGCATTTT.

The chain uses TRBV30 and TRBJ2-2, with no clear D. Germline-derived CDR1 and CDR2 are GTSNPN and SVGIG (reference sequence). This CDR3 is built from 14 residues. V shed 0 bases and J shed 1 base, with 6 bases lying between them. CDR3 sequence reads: CAWSVLLNTGELFF. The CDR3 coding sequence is TGTGCCTGGAGTGTACTTCTGAACACCGGGGAGCTGTTTTTT.

In DNA, the CDR3 is TGTGCCAGCAGCTGGTGGACAGTGCCTAACTATGGCTACACCTTC. Amino acid sequence: CASSWWTVPNYGYTF. V is TRBV5-6 and J is TRBJ1-2; D may be TRBD1 (6 bases). Germline V gene lookup returns CDR1 SGHDT and CDR2 YYEEEE. V was trimmed by 3 bases and J by 0 bases, leaving 12 bases between them. The CDR3 is made up of 15 amino acids.

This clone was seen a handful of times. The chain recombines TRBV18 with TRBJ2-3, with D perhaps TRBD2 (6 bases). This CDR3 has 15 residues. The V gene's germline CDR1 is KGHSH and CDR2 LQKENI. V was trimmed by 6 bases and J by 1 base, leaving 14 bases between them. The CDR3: CASSRERTGTDTQYF. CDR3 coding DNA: TGTGCCAGCTCCCGGGAGAGGACGGGCACAGATACGCAGTATTTT.

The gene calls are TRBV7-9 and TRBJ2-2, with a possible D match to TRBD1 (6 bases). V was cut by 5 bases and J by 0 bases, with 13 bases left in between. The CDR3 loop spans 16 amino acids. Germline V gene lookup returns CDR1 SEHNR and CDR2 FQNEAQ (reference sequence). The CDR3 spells CASSPNQGTNTGELFF. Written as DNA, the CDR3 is TGTGCCAGCAGCCCGAATCAGGGGACGAACACCGGGGAGCTGTTTTTT.

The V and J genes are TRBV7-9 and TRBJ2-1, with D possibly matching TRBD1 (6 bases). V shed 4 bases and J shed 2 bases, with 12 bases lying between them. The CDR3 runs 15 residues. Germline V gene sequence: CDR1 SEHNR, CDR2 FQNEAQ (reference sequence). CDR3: CASSYRDNPYNEQFF. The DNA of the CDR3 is TGTGCCAGCAGCTACCGGGACAACCCCTACAATGAGCAGTTCTTC.

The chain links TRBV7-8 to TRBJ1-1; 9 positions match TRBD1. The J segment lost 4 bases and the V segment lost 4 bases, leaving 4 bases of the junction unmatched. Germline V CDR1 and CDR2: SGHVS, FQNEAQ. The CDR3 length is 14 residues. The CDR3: CASSSQGARTEAFF. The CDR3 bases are TGTGCCAGCAGCTCACAGGGGGCGCGCACTGAAGCTTTCTTT.

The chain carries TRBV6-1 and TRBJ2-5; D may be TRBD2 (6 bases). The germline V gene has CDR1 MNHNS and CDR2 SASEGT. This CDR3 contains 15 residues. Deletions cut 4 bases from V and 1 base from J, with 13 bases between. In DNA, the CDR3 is TGTGCCAGCAGTGGGGACTCGCCTTCCCAAGAGACCCAGTACTTC. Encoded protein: CASSGDSPSQETQYF.

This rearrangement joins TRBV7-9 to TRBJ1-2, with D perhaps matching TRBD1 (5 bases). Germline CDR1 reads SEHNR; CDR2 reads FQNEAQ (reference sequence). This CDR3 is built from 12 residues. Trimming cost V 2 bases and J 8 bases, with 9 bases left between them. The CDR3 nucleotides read TGTGCCAGCAGCTTATCCAGGGAAGGCTACACCTTC. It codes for CASSLSREGYTF.

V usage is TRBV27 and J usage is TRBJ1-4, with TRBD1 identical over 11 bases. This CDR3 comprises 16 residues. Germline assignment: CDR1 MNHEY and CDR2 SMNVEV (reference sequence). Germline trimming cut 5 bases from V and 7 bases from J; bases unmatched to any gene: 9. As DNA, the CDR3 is TGTGCCAGCAGTAGCCGGACAGGGGGCTTTGGTGAAAAACTGTTTTTT. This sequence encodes CASSSRTGGFGEKLFF.

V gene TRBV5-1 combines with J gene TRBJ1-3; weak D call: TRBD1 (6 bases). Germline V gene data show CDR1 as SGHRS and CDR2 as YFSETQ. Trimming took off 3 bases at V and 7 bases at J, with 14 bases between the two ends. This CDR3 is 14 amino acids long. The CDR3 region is CASSWETGRNTIYF. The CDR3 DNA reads TGCGCCAGCAGCTGGGAGACAGGACGGAACACCATATATTTT. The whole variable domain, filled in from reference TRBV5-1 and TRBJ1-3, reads KAGVTQTPRYLIKTRGQQVTLSCSPISGHRSVSWYQQTPGQGLQFLFEYFSETQRNKGNFPGRFSGRQFSNSRSEMNVSTLELGDSALYLCASSWETGRNTIYFGEGSWLTVV.

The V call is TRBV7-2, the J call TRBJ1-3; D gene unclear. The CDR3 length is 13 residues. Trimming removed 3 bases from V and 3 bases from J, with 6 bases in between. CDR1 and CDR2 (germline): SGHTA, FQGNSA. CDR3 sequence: CASSLSYGNTIYF. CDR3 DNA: TGTGCCAGCAGCTTGAGTTATGGAAACACCATATATTTT.

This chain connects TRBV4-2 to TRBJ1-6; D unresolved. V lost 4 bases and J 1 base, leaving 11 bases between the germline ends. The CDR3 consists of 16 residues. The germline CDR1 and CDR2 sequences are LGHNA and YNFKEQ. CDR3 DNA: TGTGCCAGCAGCCCAACATCGCCATCCTATAATTCACCCCTCCACTTT. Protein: CASSPTSPSYNSPLHF.

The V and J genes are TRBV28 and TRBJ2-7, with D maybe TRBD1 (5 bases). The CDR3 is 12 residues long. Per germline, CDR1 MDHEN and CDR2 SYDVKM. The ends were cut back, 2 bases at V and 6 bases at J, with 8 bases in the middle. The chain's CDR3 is CASSLRGTEQYF. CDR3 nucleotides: TGTGCCAGCAGTTTAAGGGGAACCGAGCAGTACTTC.